This T cell receptor beta chain was sequenced for a study of T-cell reconstitution after alpha-beta-depleted transplantation in children. General observations from the study: T cells produced anew were the main source of T-cell counts and diversity one year after transplant.

As regards this clonotype: The antigen is not known.

Looked up from germline, CDR1 is DFQATT and CDR2 is SNEGSKA (reference sequence). The germline V and J ends were trimmed by 3 bases and 4 bases, with 9 bases remaining between them. This CDR3 has 13 amino acids. The library targeted TCRbeta and was prepared with unique molecular identifiers. One entry per CDR3 protein, called by TCRdb with MiXCR from the PCR reads. The data contain 750,000 to 950,000 distinct CDR3 sequences, less than 20% of them singletons. Sample: PBMCs, mostly from graft donor cells, taken 360 days after TCRalphabeta/CD19-depleted stem cell transplant. The origin of this receptor is a male patient between 10 and 17 years old who had a stem cell transplant for acute lymphoblastic leukemia, so the T cells may come from the graft donor. The chain combines TRBV20-1 with TRBJ2-2, with D maybe TRBD2 (6 bases). CDR3 nucleotide sequence: TGCAGTGCTAGCGGGAGTCGCACCGGGGAGCTGTTTTTT. Translating gives CSASGSRTGELFF.